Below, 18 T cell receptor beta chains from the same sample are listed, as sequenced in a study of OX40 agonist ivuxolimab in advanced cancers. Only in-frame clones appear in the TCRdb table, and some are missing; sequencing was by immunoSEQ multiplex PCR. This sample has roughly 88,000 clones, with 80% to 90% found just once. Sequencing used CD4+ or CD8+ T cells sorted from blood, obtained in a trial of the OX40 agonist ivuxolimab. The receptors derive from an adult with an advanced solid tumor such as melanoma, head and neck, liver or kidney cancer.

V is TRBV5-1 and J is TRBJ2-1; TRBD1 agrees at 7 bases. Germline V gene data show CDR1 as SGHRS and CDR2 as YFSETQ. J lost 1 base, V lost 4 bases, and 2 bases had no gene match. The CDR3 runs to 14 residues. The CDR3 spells CASSTGQSYNEQFF. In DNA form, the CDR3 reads TGCGCCAGCAGCACGGGACAGTCCTACAATGAGCAGTTCTTC.

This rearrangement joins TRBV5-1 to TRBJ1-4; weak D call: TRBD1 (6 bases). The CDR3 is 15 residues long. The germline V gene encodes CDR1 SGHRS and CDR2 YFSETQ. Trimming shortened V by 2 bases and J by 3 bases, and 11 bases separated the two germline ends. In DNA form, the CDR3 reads TGCGCCAGCAGCTTTAATACAGGGCCTAATGAAAAACTGTTTTTT. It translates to CASSFNTGPNEKLFF.

The CDR3 spells CASSITTGRGTEAFF. The DNA for the CDR3 is TGTGCCAGCAGTATCACGACAGGGCGGGGTACTGAAGCTTTCTTT. V is TRBV6-6 and J is TRBJ1-1; TRBD1 matches at 7 bases. The J segment lost 5 bases and the V segment lost 5 bases, leaving 11 bases of the junction unmatched. The germline V gene encodes CDR1 MNHNY and CDR2 SVGAGI (reference sequence). CDR3 length: 15 amino acids.

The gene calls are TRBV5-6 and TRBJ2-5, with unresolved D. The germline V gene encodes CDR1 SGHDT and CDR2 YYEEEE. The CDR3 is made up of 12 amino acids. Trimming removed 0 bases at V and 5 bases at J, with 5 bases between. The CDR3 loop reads CASSLGWETQYF. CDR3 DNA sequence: TGTGCCAGCAGCTTGGGTTGGGAGACCCAGTACTTC.

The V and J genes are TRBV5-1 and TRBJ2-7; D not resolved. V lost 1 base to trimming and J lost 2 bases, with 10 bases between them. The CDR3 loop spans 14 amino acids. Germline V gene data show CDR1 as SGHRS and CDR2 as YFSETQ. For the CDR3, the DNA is TGCGCCAGCAGCTTGAGTTCAGGAGCCTACGAGCAGTACTTC. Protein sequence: CASSLSSGAYEQYF.

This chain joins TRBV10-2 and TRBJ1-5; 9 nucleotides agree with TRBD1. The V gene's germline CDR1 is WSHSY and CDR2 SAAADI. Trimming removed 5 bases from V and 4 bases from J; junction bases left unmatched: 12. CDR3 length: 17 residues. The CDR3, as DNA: TGCGCCAGCAGTCAGACAGGGGGGCAAGGGGAGAATCAGCCCCAGCATTTT. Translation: CASSQTGGQGENQPQHF.

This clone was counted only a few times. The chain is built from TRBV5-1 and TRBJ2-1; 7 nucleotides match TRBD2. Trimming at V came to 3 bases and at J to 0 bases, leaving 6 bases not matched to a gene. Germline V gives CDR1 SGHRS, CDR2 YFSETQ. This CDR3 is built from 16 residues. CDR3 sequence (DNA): TGCGCCAGCAGCTCTAGCGGATCCGACTCCTACAATGAGCAGTTCTTC. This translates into CASSSSGSDSYNEQFF.

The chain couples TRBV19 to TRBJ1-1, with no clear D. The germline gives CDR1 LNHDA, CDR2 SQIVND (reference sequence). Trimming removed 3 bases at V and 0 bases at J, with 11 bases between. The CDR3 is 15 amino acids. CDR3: CASSIRTAMNTEAFF. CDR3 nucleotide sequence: TGTGCCAGTAGTATCCGAACAGCCATGAACACTGAAGCTTTCTTT.

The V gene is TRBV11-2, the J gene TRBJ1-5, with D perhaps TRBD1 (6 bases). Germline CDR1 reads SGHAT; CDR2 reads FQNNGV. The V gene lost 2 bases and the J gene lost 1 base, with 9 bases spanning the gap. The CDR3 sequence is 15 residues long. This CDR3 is CASSLNTGSNQPQHF. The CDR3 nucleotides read TGTGCCAGCAGCTTAAATACAGGGAGCAATCAGCCCCAGCATTTT.

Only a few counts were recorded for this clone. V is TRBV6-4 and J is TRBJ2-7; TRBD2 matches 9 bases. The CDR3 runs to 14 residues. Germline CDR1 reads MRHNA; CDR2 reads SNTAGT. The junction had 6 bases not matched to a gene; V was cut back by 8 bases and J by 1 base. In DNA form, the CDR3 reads TGTGCCAGCGGGAGACTAGCGGTGTCCTACGAGCAGTACGTC. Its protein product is CASGRLAVSYEQYV.

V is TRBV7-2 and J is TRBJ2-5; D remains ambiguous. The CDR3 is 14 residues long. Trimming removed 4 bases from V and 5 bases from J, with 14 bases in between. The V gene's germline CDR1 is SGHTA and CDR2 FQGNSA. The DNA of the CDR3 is TGTGCCAGCAGCTATGGACCAGAGAGGGAGACCCAGTACTTC. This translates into CASSYGPERETQYF.

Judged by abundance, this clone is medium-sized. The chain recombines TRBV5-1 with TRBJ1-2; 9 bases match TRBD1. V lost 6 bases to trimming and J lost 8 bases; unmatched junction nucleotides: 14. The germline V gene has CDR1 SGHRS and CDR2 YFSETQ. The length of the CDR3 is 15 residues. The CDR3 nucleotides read TGCGCCAGCACCAATGACAACAGGGGGCTTCGGGGCTACACCTTC. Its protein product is CASTNDNRGLRGYTF.

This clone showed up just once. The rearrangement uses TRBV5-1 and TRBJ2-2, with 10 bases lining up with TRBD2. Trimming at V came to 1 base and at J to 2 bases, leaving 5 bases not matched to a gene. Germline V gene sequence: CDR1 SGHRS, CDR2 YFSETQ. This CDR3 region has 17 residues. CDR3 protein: CASSLLPSGGNTGELFF. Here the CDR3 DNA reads TGCGCCAGCAGCTTGTTGCCTAGCGGGGGTAACACCGGGGAGCTGTTTTTT.

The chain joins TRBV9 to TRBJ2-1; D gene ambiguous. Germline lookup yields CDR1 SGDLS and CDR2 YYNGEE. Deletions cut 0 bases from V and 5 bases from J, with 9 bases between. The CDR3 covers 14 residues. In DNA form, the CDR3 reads TGTGCCAGCAGCGTAGCATGGACGAACAATGAGCAGTTCTTC. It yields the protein CASSVAWTNNEQFF. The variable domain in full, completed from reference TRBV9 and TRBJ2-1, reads DSGVTQTPKHLITATGQRVTLRCSPRSGDLSVYWYQQSLDQGLQFLIQYYNGEERAKGNILERFSAQQFPDLHSELNLSSLELGDSALYFCASSVAWTNNEQFFGPGTRLTVL.

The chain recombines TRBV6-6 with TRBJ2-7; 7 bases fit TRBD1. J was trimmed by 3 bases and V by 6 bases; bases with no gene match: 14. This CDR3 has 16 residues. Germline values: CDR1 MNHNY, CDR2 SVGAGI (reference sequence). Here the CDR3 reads CASSRASGGNNYEQYV. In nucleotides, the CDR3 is TGTGCCAGCAGCCGGGCCTCAGGGGGTAATAACTACGAGCAGTACGTC.

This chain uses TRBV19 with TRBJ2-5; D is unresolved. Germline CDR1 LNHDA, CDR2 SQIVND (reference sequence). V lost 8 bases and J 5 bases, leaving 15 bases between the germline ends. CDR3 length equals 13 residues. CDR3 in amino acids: CASSDQLGETQYF. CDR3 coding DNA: TGTGCCAGTTCGGACCAGCTCGGGGAGACCCAGTACTTC.

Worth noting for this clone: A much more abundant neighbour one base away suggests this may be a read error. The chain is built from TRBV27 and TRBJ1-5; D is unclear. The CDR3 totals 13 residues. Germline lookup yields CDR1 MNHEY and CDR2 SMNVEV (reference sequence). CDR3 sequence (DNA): TGTGTCAGCAGTTTAAGAGGGAATCAGCCCCAGCATTTT. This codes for CVSSLRGNQPQHF.

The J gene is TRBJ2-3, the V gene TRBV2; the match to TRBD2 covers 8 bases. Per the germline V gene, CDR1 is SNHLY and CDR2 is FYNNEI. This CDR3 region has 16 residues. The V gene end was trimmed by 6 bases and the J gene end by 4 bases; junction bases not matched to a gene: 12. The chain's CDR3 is CASRPYGVAGSDTQYF. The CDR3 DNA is TGTGCCAGCAGACCTTACGGAGTAGCGGGATCAGATACGCAGTATTTT. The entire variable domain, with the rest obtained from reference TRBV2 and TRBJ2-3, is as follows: EPEVTQTPSHQVTQMGQEVILRCVPISNHLYFYWYRQILGQKVEFLVSFYNNEISEKSEIFDDQFSVERPDGSNFTLKIRSTKLEDSAMYFCASRPYGVAGSDTQYFGPGTRLTVL.